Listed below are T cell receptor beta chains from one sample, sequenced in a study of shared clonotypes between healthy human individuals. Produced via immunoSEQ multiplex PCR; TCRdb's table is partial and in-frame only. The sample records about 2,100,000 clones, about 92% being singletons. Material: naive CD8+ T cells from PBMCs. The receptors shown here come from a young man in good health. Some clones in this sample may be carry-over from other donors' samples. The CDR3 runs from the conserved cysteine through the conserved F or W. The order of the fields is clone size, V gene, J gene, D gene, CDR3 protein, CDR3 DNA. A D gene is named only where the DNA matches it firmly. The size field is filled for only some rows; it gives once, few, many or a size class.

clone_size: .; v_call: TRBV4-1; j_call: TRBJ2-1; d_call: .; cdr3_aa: CASRGEYNEQFF; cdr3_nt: TGCGCCAGCAGAGGCGAATACAATGAGCAGTTCTTC
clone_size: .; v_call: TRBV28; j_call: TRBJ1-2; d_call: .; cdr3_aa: CATKPFGEDYGYTF; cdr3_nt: TGTGCCACCAAACCTTTCGGGGAAGACTATGGCTACACCTTC
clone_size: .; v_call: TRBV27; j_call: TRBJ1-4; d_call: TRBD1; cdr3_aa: CASSPDRGREKLFF; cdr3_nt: TGTGCCAGCAGTCCTGACAGGGGAAGAGAAAAACTGTTTTTT
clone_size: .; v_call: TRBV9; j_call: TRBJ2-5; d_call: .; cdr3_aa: CASSPGMAEQETQYF; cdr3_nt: TGTGCCAGCAGTCCAGGGATGGCGGAGCAAGAGACCCAGTACTTC
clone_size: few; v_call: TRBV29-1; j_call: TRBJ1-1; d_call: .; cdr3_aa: CSEPRAFMNTEAFF; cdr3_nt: TGCAGCGAACCTCGGGCCTTCATGAACACTGAAGCTTTCTTT
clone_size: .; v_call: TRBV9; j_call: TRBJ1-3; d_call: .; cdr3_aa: CASSERTAGPGNTIYF; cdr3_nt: TGTGCCAGCAGCGAAAGAACCGCGGGGCCAGGAAACACCATATATTTT
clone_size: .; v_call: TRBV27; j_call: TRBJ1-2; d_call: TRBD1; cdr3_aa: CASSFRQGYGYTF; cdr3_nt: TGTGCCAGCAGTTTTAGACAGGGGTATGGCTACACCTTC
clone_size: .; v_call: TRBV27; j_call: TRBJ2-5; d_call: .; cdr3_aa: CASILATEQGETQYF; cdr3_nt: TGTGCCAGCATCCTCGCGACGGAGCAAGGGGAGACCCAGTACTTC
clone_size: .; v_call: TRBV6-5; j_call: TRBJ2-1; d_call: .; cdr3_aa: CASSYSRDNEQFF; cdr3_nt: TGTGCCAGCAGTTACAGCAGGGACAATGAGCAGTTCTTC
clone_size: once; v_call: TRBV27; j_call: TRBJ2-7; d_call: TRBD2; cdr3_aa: CASSAAGLATYEQYF; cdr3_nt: TGTGCCAGCTCGGCGGCGGGACTAGCGACCTACGAGCAGTACTTC
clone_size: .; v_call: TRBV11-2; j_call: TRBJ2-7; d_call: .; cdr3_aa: CASSFWAYEQYF; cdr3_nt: TGTGCCAGCAGCTTTTGGGCCTACGAGCAGTACTTC
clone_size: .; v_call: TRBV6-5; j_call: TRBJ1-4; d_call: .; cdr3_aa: CASSAFSTNEKLFF; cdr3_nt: TGTGCCAGCAGTGCCTTCTCAACTAATGAAAAACTGTTTTTT
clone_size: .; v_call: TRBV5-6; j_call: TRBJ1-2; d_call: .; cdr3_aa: CASSLGSGGFYGYTF; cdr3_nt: TGTGCCAGCAGCTTGGGTTCGGGCGGCTTCTATGGCTACACCTTC
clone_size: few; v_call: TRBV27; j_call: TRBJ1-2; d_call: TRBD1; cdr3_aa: CASSSGRGRSGYTF; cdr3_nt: TGTGCCAGCAGTTCGGGCAGGGGGCGATCCGGCTACACCTTC
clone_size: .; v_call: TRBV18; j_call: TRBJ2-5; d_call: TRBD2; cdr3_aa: CASSPYKAGGRGTQYF; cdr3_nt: TGTGCCAGCTCACCTTATAAGGCGGGAGGTCGTGGGACCCAGTACTTC
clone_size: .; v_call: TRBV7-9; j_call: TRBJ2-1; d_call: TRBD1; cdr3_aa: CASSLAQGADNEQFF; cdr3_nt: TGTGCCAGCAGCTTAGCCCAGGGGGCTGATAATGAGCAGTTCTTC
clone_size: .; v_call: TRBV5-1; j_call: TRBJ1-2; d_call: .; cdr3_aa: CASSLADGGLNYGYTF; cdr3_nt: TGCGCCAGCAGCTTGGCCGATGGGGGACTTAACTATGGCTACACCTTC
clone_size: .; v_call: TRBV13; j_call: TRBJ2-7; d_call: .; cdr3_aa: CASSASPYEQYF; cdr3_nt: TGTGCCAGCAGCGCTTCCCCCTACGAGCAGTACTTC
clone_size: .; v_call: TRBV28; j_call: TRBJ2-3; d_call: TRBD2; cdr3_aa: CASRVIAGVEDTQYF; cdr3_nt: TGTGCCAGCAGAGTGATAGCGGGAGTTGAAGATACGCAGTATTTT
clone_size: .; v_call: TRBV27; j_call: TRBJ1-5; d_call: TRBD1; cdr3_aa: CASSGQGARGVNQPQHF; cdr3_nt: TGTGCCAGCAGTGGACAGGGGGCGCGAGGGGTCAATCAGCCCCAGCATTTT
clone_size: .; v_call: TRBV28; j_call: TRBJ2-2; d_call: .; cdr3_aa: CASSPTFPGELFF; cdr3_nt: TGTGCCAGCAGCCCGACATTCCCCGGGGAGCTGTTTTTT
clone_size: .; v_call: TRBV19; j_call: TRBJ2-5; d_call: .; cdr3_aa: CASRRGETQYF; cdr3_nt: TGTGCCTCACGCCGAGGAGAGACCCAGTACTTC
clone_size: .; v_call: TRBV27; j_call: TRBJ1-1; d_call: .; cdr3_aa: CASSLRGPSTEAFF; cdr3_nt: TGTGCCAGCAGTTTAAGGGGCCCGAGCACTGAAGCTTTCTTT
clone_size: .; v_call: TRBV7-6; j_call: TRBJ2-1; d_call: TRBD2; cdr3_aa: CASSFIAGGRNEQFF; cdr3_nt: TGTGCCAGCAGCTTTATAGCGGGAGGGCGCAATGAGCAGTTCTTC
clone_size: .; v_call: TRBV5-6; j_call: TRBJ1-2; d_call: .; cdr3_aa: CASSLPGSNYGYTF; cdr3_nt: TGTGCCAGCAGCTTGCCCGGTTCGAACTATGGCTACACCTTC
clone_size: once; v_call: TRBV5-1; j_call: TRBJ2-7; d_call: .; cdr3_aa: CASSLEGSRARGYEQYF; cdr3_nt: TGCGCCAGCAGCTTGGAAGGATCTAGGGCCAGGGGTTACGAGCAGTACTTC
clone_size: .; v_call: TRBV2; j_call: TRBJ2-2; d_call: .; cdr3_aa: CASREPDTGELFF; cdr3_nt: TGTGCCAGCAGGGAGCCCGACACCGGGGAGCTGTTTTTT
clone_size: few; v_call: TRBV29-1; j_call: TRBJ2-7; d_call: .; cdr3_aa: CSVVTLEGHQGEQYF; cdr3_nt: TGCAGCGTTGTTACCCTAGAGGGGCACCAGGGCGAGCAGTACTTC
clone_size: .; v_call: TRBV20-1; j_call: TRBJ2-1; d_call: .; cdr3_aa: CSARTNEQFF; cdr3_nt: TGCAGTGCTCGCACCAATGAGCAGTTCTTC
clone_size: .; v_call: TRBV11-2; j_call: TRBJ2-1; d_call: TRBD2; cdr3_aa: CASRGRRESYNEQFF; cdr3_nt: TGTGCCAGCAGAGGTCGGCGGGAGTCCTACAATGAGCAGTTCTTC
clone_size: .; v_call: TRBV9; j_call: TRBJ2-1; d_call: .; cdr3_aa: CASSSPTHGRSYNEQFF; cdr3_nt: TGTGCCAGCAGCTCCCCGACCCACGGGAGATCCTACAATGAGCAGTTCTTC
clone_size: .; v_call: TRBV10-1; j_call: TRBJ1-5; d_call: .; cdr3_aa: CASSETGLPQPQHF; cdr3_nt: TGCGCCAGCAGTGAGACAGGCCTCCCTCAGCCCCAGCATTTT
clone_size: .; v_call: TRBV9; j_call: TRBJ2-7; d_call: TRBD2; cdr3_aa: CASSVTTSGNMYEQYF; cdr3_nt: TGTGCCAGCAGCGTAACAACTAGCGGGAACATGTACGAGCAGTACTTC
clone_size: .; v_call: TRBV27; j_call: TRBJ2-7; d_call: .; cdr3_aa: CASGPPYEQYF; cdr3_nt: TGTGCCAGCGGACCGCCGTACGAGCAGTACTTC
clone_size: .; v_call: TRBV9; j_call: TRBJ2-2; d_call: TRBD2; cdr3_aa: CASSVEEGLLFGELFF; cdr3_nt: TGTGCCAGCAGCGTAGAGGAGGGACTACTATTCGGGGAGCTGTTTTTT
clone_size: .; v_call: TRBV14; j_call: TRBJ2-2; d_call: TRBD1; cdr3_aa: CASSQDGDRVLAGELFF; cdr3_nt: TGTGCCAGCAGCCAAGACGGGGACAGGGTGTTAGCCGGGGAGCTGTTTTTT
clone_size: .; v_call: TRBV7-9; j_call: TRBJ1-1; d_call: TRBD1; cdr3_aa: CASSFHVGGTTEAFF; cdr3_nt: TGTGCCAGCAGCTTTCATGTAGGGGGCACCACTGAAGCTTTCTTT
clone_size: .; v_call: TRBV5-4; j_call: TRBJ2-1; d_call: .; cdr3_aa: CASSLDPAGSYNEQFF; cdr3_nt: TGTGCCAGCAGCTTGGATCCAGCGGGTAGCTACAATGAGCAGTTCTTC
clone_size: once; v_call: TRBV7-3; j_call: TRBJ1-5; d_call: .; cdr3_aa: CASSLGPGKPQHF; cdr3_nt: TGTGCCAGCAGCTTAGGTCCTGGAAAGCCCCAGCATTTT
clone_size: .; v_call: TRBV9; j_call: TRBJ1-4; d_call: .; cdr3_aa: CASSGGGSPAVLFF; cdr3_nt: TGTGCCAGCAGCGGGGGGGGCAGCCCTGCCGTATTGTTTTTT
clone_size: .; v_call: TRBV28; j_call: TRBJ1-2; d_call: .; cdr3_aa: CASSGDRRTF; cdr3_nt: TGTGCCAGCAGTGGGGACCGCCGAACCTTC
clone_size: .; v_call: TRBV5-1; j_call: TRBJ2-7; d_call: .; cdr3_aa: CASSLGGPSTHYEQYF; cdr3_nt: TGCGCCAGCAGCTTGGGGGGACCATCAACCCACTACGAGCAGTACTTC
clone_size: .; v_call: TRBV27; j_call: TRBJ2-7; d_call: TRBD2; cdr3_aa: CASSSRLAGGYEQYF; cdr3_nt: TGTGCCAGCAGTTCAAGACTAGCGGGAGGGTACGAGCAGTACTTC
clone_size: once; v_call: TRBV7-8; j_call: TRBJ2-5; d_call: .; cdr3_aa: CASSLEVSTWGTQYF; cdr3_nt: TGTGCCAGCAGCTTAGAGGTATCAACGTGGGGGACCCAGTACTTC
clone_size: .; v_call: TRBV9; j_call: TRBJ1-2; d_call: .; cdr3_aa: CASSVGGESYTF; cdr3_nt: TGTGCCAGCAGCGTAGGGGGGGAGAGCTACACCTTC
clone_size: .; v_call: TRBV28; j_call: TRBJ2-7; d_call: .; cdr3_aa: CASNQGLLYEQYF; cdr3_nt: TGTGCCAGCAACCAAGGACTTCTATACGAGCAGTACTTC
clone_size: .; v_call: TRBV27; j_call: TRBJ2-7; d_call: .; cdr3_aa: CASSPLWRSAEQYF; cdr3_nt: TGTGCCAGCAGTCCCCTCTGGAGATCGGCCGAGCAGTACTTC
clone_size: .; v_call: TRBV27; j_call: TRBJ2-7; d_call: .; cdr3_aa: CASSDRDSALEQYF; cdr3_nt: TGTGCCAGCAGCGACAGGGACTCCGCTCTCGAGCAGTACTTC
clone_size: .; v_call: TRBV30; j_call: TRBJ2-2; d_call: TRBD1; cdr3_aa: CAWRGQGTGELFF; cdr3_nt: TGTGCCTGGAGGGGACAGGGGACCGGGGAGCTGTTTTTT
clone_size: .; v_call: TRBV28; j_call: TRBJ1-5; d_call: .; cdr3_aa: CASSPLGDQPQHF; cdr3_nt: TGTGCCAGCAGCCCCCTCGGGGATCAGCCCCAGCATTTT
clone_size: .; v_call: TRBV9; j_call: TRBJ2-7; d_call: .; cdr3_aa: CASSVATGFGYEQYF; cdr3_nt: TGTGCCAGCAGCGTAGCTACGGGTTTTGGCTACGAGCAGTACTTC